Below are 6 T cell receptor beta chains sequenced from a single sample in a study of neoadjuvant anti-PD-1 for oral cavity cancer. Assay: immunoSEQ multiplex PCR; the TCRdb copy retains only in-frame clones and omits some. The sample carries around 8,000 clones, less than 75% recorded once. Sample time point: after neoadjuvant nivolumab, at surgical resection. This sample comprised PBMCs, obtained after nivolumab (anti-PD-1) treatment. The source is a person between 40 and 85 years old with oral cavity squamous cell carcinoma.

The chain couples TRBV5-1 to TRBJ1-3, with 8 nucleotides matching TRBD1. Per the germline V gene, CDR1 is SGHRS and CDR2 is YFSETQ. The CDR3 runs 15 residues. With 5 bases clipped from V and 5 bases from J, the junction kept 9 bases outside the gene matches. The CDR3 DNA sequence: TGCGCCAGCAGAGAGGTTCAGGGGGCTAGAAACACCATATATTTT. It encodes CASREVQGARNTIYF.

The V call is TRBV29-1, the J call TRBJ2-2, with D possibly TRBD1 on 6 matching bases. V lost 2 bases and J lost 3, with 13 bases in between. CDR3 length equals 15 residues. Germline V CDR1 and CDR2: SQVTM, ANQGSEA. The CDR3 here is CSVETGGSHTGELFF. CDR3 nucleotides: TGCAGCGTTGAAACTGGGGGCAGTCACACCGGGGAGCTGTTTTTT.

The V and J genes are TRBV29-1 and TRBJ2-1, with 11 bases identical to TRBD2. V shed 5 bases and J 0 bases; nucleotides not matched to a gene: 9. The CDR3 consists of 17 residues. Germline CDR1 and CDR2: SQVTM and ANQGSEA. CDR3 bases: TGCAGCGTTTCTCCTAGCGGGGGGACCTTCTCCTACAATGAGCAGTTCTTC. It codes for CSVSPSGGTFSYNEQFF.

The rearrangement links TRBV7-2 to TRBJ1-6; D possibly corresponds to TRBD1 (5 bases). Looked up from germline, CDR1 is SGHTA and CDR2 is FQGNSA. The V and J ends lost 5 bases and 2 bases respectively, with 13 bases between them. The CDR3 totals 16 residues. The CDR3 nucleotides read TGTGCCAGCAGCGATCCCAGGGTCCCCTATAATTCACCCCTCCACTTT. It is translated as CASSDPRVPYNSPLHF.

J is TRBJ2-5 and V is TRBV5-4; D is possibly TRBD2 (6 bases). Germline lookup yields CDR1 SGHNT and CDR2 YYREEE (reference sequence). CDR3 length: 14 amino acids. Trimming shortened V by 3 bases and J by 3 bases, and 12 bases separated the two germline ends. The CDR3 reads CASSSRDLKETQYF. CDR3 in DNA: TGTGCCAGCAGCTCCCGGGACTTAAAAGAGACCCAGTACTTC.

The chain couples TRBV19 to TRBJ1-5; D is possibly TRBD1 (6 bases). The ends were cut back, 0 bases at V and 0 bases at J, with 12 bases in the middle. CDR3 length: 17 residues. The germline V gene encodes CDR1 LNHDA and CDR2 SQIVND (reference sequence). The CDR3 DNA sequence: TGTGCCAGTAGTATAGATCGGGGGGACATTAGCAATCAGCCCCAGCATTTT. Translation gives CASSIDRGDISNQPQHF.